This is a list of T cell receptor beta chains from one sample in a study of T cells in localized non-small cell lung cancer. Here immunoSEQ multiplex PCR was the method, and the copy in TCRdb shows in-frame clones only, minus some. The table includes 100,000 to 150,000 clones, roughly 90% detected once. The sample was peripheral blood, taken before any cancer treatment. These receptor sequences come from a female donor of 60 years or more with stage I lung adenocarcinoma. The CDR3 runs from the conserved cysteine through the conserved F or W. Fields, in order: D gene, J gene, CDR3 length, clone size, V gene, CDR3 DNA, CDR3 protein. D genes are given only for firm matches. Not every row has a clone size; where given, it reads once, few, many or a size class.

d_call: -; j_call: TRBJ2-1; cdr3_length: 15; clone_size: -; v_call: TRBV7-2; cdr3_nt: TGTGCCAGCAGCTTATCTAGGGAGTCCTACAATGAGCAGTTCTTC; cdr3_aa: CASSLSRESYNEQFF
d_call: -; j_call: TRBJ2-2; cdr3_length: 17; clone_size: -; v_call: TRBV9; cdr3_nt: TGTGCCAGCAGCTCATTAGGGGTGGGCCCGAACACCGGGGAGCTGTTTTTT; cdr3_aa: CASSSLGVGPNTGELFF
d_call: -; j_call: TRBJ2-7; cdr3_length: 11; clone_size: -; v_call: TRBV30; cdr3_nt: TGTGCCTGGACTAGCGCCTACGAGCAGTACTTC; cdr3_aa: CAWTSAYEQYF
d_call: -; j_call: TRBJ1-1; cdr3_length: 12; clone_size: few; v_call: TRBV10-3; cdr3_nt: TGTGCCATCAGTGGGGGGCAAGGTGAAGCTTTCTTT; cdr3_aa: CAISGGQGEAFF
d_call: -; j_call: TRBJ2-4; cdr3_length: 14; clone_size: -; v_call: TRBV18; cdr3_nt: TGTGCCAGCTCACCACCGATTGGGAGGAACATTCAGTACTTC; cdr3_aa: CASSPPIGRNIQYF
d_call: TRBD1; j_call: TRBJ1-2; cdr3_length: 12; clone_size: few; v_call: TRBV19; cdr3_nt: TGTGCCAGTAGAGAGGGGGCTGGGGGCTACACCTTC; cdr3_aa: CASREGAGGYTF
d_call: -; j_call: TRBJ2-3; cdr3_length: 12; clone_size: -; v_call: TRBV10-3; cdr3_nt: TGTGCCATCAGTGAAGACACAGATACGCAGTATTTT; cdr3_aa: CAISEDTDTQYF
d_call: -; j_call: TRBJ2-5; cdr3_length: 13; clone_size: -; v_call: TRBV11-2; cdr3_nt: TGTGCCAGCAGCCCCGACTACAAGGGGACCCAGTACTTC; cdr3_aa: CASSPDYKGTQYF
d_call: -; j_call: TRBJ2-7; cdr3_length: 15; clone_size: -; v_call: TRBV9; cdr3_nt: TGTGCCAGCAGCGTAGAGTGGGGTAGCTCCTACGAGCAGTACTTC; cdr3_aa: CASSVEWGSSYEQYF
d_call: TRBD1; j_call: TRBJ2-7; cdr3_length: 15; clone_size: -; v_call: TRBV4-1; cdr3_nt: TGCGCCAGCAGCTTCAACCGGGACAGGGTTGGCGAGCAGTACTTC; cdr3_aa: CASSFNRDRVGEQYF
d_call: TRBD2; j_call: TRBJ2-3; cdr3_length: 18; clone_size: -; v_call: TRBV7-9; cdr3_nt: TGTGCCAGCAGGATGGGTGGGCTAGCGGAGATGTACACAGATACGCAGTATTTT; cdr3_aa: CASRMGGLAEMYTDTQYF
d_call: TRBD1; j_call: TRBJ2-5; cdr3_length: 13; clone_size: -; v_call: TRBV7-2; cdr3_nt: TGTGCCAGCGGGAACAGGGGGCAAGAGACCCAGTACTTC; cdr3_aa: CASGNRGQETQYF
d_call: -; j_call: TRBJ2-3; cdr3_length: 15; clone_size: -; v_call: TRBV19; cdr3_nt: TGTGCCAGTAGTATAGGAAGACGGTACACAGATACGCAGTATTTT; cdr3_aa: CASSIGRRYTDTQYF
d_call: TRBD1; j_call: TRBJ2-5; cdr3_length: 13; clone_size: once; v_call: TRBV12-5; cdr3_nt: TGTGCTAGTGGTTTGGAAGTGGGGACAGATCAGTACTTC; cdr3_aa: CASGLEVGTDQYF
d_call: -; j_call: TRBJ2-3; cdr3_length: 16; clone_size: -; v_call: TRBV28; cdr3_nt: TGTGCCAGCAGCCCCGGTGGGCCAAGTACTTCAGATACGCAGTATTTT; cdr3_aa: CASSPGGPSTSDTQYF
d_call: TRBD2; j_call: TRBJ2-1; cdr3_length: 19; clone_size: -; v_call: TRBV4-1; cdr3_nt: TGCGCCAGCAGCCAAGAACGGACTAGCGGGCATAGCTCCTACAATGAGCAGTTCTTC; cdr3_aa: CASSQERTSGHSSYNEQFF
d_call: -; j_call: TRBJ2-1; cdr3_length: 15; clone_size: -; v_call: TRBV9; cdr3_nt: TGTGCCAGCAGCGGAGGGCAGGTCTCCTACAATGAGCAGTTCTTC; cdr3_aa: CASSGGQVSYNEQFF
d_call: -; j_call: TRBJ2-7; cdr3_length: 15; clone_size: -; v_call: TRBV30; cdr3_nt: TGTGCCTGGAGGACCCTACTAGGGGGTATGTCCGAGCAGTACTTC; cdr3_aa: CAWRTLLGGMSEQYF
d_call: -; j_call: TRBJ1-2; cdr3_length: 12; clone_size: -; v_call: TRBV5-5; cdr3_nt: TGTGCCAGCAGCATTGACCCATATGGCTACACCTTC; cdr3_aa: CASSIDPYGYTF
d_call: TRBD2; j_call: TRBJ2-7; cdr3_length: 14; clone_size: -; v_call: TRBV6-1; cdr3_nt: TGTGCCAGCAGTGAAGCTAGCGGGAACTACGAGCAGTACTTC; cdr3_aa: CASSEASGNYEQYF
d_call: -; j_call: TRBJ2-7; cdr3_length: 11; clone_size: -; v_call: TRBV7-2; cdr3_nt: TGTGCCAGCAGCTCCTTGTACGAGCAGTACTTC; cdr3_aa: CASSSLYEQYF
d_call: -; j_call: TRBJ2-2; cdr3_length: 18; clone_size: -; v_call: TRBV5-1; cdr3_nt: TGCGCCAGCAGCTTGGTGGGTTACCCAGGGGCAGGCACCGGGGAGCTGTTTTTT; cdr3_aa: CASSLVGYPGAGTGELFF
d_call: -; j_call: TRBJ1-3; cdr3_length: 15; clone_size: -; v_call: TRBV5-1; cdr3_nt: TGCGCCAGCAGCTTGGTAGGGGGTGGAGGAAACACCATATATTTT; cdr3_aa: CASSLVGGGGNTIYF
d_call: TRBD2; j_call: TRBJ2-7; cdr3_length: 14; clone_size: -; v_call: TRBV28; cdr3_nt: TGTGCCAGCAGTTTGACTAGCGGGAGTGCCGAGCAGTACTTC; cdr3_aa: CASSLTSGSAEQYF
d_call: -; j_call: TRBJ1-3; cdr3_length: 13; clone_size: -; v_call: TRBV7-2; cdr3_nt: TGTGCCAGCAGCCCCGGGGGGCGGAACACCATATATTTT; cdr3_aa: CASSPGGRNTIYF
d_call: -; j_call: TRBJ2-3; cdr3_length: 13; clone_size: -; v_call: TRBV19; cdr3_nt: TGTGCCAGTAGCCTTTATGGCACAGATACGCAGTATTTT; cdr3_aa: CASSLYGTDTQYF
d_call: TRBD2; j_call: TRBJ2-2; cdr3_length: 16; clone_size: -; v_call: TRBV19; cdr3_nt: TGTGCCAGTAGTGTCTCCGGGACTAGCGGCACCGGGGAGCTGTTTTTT; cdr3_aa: CASSVSGTSGTGELFF
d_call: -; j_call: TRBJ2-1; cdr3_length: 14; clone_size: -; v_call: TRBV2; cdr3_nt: TGTGCCAGCAGTGTTCGGGGGGCGCGAGGTGAGCAGTTCTTC; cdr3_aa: CASSVRGARGEQFF
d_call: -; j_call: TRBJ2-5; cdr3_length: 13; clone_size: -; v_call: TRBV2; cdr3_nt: TGTGCCAGCAGCTACACAGGGTTAGAGACCCAGTACTTC; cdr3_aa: CASSYTGLETQYF
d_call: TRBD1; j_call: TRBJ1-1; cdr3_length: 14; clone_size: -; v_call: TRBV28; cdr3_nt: TGTGCCAGCAGTCAGCTCCGGGACAGGGGGCGAACTTTCTTT; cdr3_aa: CASSQLRDRGRTFF
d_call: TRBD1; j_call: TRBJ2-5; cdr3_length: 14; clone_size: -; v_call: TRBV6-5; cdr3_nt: TGTGCCAGCAGTTACTCGAACAGGGGAGAGACCCAGTACTTC; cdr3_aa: CASSYSNRGETQYF
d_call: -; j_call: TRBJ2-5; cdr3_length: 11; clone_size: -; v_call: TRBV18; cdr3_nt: TGTGCCAGCTCACCCAGTGAGACCCAGTACTTC; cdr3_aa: CASSPSETQYF